This T cell receptor beta chain was sequenced during a study of T cell responses to AZD1222 COVID-19 vaccine. Points from the study as a whole: Among AZD1222 vaccinees, only six were seropositive at baseline. Possibly, clonal diversity was underestimated; donors were largely white British and included more females. Targets within unmutated variant regions were reportedly found for nearly half of spike-specific TCRs.

Repertoires were generated with immunoSEQ multiplex PCR, while TCRdb's copy carries only in-frame clones and drops some. The sample holds about 160,000 clones; about 91% are singletons and the top ten take approximately 1.1%. Trimming removed 6 bases at V and 4 bases at J, with 10 bases between. This CDR3 is 12 amino acids long. In germline, CDR1 is SNHLY, CDR2 FYNNEI. With respect to this clone: Its antigen is as yet unknown.

The material was peripheral blood, obtained 28 days after the second AZD1222 dose. This TCR was sampled from an adult who received the AZD1222 COVID-19 vaccine. This chain joins TRBV2 and TRBJ2-7; D remains ambiguous. The CDR3 region has the DNA TGTGCCAGCAGATCGGGCAGATACGAGCAGTACTTC. Translating it yields CASRSGRYEQYF. Full variable domain (outside the CDR3, taken from reference TRBV2 and TRBJ2-7): EPEVTQTPSHQVTQMGQEVILRCVPISNHLYFYWYRQILGQKVEFLVSFYNNEISEKSEIFDDQFSVERPDGSNFTLKIRSTKLEDSAMYFCASRSGRYEQYFGPGTRLTVT.